This T cell receptor (beta chain) stems from a study of cytomegalovirus exposure and HLA in healthy donors. Study details: Findings of an earlier analysis included roughly 110 million unique TCR beta sequences from around 180 million T cells.

Worth noting for this clone: What it binds is unknown.

Findings and caveats of the study: Links to common viral pathogens appeared, in a later analysis, for several of the most significant clusters. Compared with the approximately 680-donor mean, an Asian-associated ancestry cluster reportedly had fewer N-insertions, according to a later analysis.

This PCR relied on a set of 60 Vbeta primers and 13 Jbeta primers. The repertoire was sequenced with immunoSEQ multiplex PCR; TCRdb's copy has only in-frame clones and lacks some. The profile shows some 190,000 clones, 60% to 85% of them singletons. Germline V gives CDR1 MDHEN, CDR2 SYDVKM. The CDR3 is 16 residues long. V dropped 3 bases and J dropped 2; count of bases not matched to a gene: 7. Specimen: PBMCs. This chain joins TRBV28 and TRBJ1-5; 7 nucleotides line up with TRBD1. This TCR was sampled from a woman aged 18-30 years in good health and CMV-seronegative. CDR3 sequence: CASSFRETGRNQPQHF. CDR3 coding DNA: TGTGCCAGCAGTTTTCGGGAGACAGGGCGCAATCAGCCCCAGCATTTT.